Reported below is one T cell receptor (beta chain). The antigen remains undetermined. These data belong to a study of T cell responses to AZD1222 COVID-19 vaccine. Study-level results: Dominant CD4 TCR responses targeted spike regions 160-218 and 743-854. Once two AZD1222 doses were given, Spike-specific TCR breadth and depth went up.

The CDR3 consists of 14 residues. V dropped 4 bases and J dropped 5 bases, with 12 bases sitting between them. The germline V gene has CDR1 LGHDT and CDR2 YNNKEL (reference sequence). The data were produced by immunoSEQ multiplex PCR, yet TCRdb's version contains in-frame clones alone and is incomplete. The sample includes under 200,000 clones, approximately 92% of them seen just once. This sequence joins TRBV3-1 (or the pseudogene TRBV3-2) and TRBJ1-5; D remains unclear. The source is an adult in good health. The sample consisted of peripheral blood, taken on day 0 of AZD1222 vaccination. As DNA, the CDR3 is TGTGCCAGCAGCCCCCAACTAGTGGATCAGCCCCAGCATTTT. Protein: CASSPQLVDQPQHF.